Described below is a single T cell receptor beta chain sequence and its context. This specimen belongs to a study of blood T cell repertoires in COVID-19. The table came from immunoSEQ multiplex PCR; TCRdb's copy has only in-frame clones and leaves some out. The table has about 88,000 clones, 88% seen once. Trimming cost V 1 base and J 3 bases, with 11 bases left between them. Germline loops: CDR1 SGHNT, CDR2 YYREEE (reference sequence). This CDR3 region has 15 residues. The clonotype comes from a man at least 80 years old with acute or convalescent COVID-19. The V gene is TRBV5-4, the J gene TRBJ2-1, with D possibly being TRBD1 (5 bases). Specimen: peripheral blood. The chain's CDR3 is CASSLRAGNYNEQFF. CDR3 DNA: TGTGCCAGCAGCTTGAGAGCAGGGAACTACAATGAGCAGTTCTTC.